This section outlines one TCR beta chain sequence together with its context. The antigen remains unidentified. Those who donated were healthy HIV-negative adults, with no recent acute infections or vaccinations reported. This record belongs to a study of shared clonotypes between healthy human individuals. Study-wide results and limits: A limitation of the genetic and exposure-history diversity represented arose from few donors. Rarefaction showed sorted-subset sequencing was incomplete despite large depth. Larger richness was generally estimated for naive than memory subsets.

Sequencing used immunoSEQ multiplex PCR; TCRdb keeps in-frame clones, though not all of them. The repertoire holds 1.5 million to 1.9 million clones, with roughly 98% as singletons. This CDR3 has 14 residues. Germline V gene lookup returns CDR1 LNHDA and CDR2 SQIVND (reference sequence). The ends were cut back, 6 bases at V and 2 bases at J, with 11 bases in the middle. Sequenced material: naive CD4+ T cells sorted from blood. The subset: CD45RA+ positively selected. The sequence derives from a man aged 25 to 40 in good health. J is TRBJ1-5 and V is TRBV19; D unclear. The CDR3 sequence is CASSTHVRNQPQHF. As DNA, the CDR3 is TGTGCCAGTAGCACCCACGTTCGCAATCAGCCCCAGCATTTT.